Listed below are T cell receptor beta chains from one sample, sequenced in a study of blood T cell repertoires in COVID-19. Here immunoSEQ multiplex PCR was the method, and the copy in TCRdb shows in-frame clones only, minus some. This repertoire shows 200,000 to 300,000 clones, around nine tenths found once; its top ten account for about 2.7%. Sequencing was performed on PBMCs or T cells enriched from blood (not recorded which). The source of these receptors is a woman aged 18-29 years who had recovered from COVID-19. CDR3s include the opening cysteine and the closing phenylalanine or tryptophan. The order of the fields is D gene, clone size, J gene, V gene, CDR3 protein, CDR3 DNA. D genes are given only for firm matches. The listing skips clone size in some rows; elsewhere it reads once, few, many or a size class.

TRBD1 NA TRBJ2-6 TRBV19 CASSTPGTGFTLSGANVLTF TGTGCCAGTAGTACCCCCGGGACAGGGTTTACCCTCTCTGGGGCCAACGTCCTGACTTTC
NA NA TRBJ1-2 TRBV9 CASSVAREANYGYTF TGTGCCAGCAGCGTAGCGCGGGAAGCTAACTATGGCTACACCTTC
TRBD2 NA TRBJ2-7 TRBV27 CASSFRGGKYEQYF TGTGCCAGCAGTTTCCGCGGGGGAAAGTACGAGCAGTACTTC
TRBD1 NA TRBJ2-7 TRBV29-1 CSVSDRAAYEQYF TGCAGCGTTAGTGACAGGGCGGCCTACGAGCAGTACTTC
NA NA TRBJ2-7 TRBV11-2 CASSTRPAGEQYF TGTGCCAGCAGCACTCGTCCCGCGGGAGAGCAGTACTTC
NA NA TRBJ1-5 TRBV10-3 CAISGGQNQPQHF TGTGCCATCAGCGGTGGACAGAATCAGCCCCAGCATTTT
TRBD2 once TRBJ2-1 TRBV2 CASSVDSGRGEQFF TGTGCCAGCAGTGTTGATAGCGGGAGAGGTGAGCAGTTCTTC
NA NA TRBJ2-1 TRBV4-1 CASSQDGYGAYNEQFF TGCGCCAGCAGCCAAGACGGTTACGGAGCCTACAATGAGCAGTTCTTC
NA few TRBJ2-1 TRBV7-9 CASRRDRIEQFF TGTGCCAGCAGACGCGACAGAATTGAGCAGTTCTTC
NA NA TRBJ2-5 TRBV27 CASSFLGQRETQYF TGTGCCAGCAGTTTCTTGGGGCAGCGAGAGACCCAGTACTTC
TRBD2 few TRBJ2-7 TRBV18 CASSPTLAGQYEQYF TGTGCCAGCTCACCAACACTAGCGGGACAGTACGAGCAGTACTTC
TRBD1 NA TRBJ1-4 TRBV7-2 CASSLSLPQGKMFF TGTGCCAGCAGCTTATCCCTACCACAGGGGAAGATGTTTTTT
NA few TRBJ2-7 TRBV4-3 CASSPTLWSSYEQYF TGCGCCAGCAGTCCAACACTTTGGAGCTCCTACGAGCAGTACTTC
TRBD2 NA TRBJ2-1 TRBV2 CASSDGLAGVDEQFF TGTGCCAGCAGTGACGGACTAGCGGGAGTGGATGAGCAGTTCTTC
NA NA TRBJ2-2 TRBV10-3 CAISENRDTGELFF TGTGCCATCAGTGAAAACAGGGACACCGGGGAGCTGTTTTTT
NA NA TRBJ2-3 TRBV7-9 CASSLGGTYTDTQYF TGTGCCAGCAGCTTAGGTGGGACTTACACAGATACGCAGTATTTT
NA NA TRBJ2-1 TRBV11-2 CASTMTPSYNEQFF TGTGCCAGCACAATGACTCCCTCCTACAATGAGCAGTTCTTC
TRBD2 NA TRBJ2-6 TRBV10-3 CAIRPGLAGDSGANVLTF TGTGCCATCAGGCCCGGACTAGCGGGGGACTCTGGGGCCAACGTCCTGACTTTC
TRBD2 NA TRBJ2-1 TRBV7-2 CASSESGRANGEQFF TGTGCCAGCAGCGAAAGCGGGAGGGCGAACGGGGAGCAGTTCTTC
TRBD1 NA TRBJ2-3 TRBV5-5 CASSLGQGGLDTQYF TGTGCCAGCAGCTTGGGACAGGGGGGTCTCGATACGCAGTATTTT
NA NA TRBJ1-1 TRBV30 CAVWRGSTEAFF TGTGCCGTATGGCGGGGGAGCACTGAAGCTTTCTTT
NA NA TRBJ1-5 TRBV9 CASSAGGGNQPQHF TGTGCCAGCAGCGCCGGAGGAGGCAATCAGCCCCAGCATTTT
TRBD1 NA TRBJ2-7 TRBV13 CASSFPGQGAYEQYF TGTGCCAGCAGCTTTCCGGGACAGGGAGCCTACGAGCAGTACTTC
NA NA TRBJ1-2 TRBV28 CASRLINYGYTF TGTGCCAGCAGACTCATAAACTATGGCTACACCTTC
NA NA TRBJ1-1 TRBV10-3 CAISETEFRSKADFF TGTGCCATCAGTGAGACCGAGTTTCGGAGTAAAGCAGACTTCTTT
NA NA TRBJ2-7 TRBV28 CASSLSGNEQYF TGTGCCAGCAGTTTATCGGGTAACGAGCAGTACTTC
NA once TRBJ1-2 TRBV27 CASSPLGEGGYGYTF TGTGCCAGCAGTCCGCTTGGGGAGGGGGGCTATGGCTACACCTTC
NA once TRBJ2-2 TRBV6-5 CASSLQASNTGELFF TGTGCCAGCAGTCTACAGGCTTCGAACACCGGGGAGCTGTTTTTT
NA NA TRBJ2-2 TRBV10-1 CASSGAPGNGPGELFF TGCGCCAGCAGTGGGGCCCCCGGTAATGGGCCCGGGGAGCTGTTTTTT
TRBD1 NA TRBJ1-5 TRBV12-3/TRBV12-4 CASSLTRQGANHF TGTGCCAGCAGTTTAACCAGACAGGGGGCGAATCATTTT
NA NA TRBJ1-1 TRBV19 CASSLLGKGDTEAFF TGTGCCAGTAGTTTGTTGGGTAAAGGGGACACTGAAGCTTTCTTT
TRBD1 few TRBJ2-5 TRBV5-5 CASSVPQGHLGQETQYF TGTGCCAGCAGCGTGCCACAGGGGCACCTTGGCCAAGAGACCCAGTACTTC
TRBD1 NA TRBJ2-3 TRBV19 CASSSGTGVTDTQYF TGTGCCAGTAGTAGTGGGACAGGGGTCACAGATACGCAGTATTTT
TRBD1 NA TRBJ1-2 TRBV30 CAWTVTGDGYTF TGTGCCTGGACGGTTACAGGGGATGGCTACACCTTC
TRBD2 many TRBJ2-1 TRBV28 CASSTALADRYNEQFF TGTGCCAGCAGTACCGCTCTAGCGGACCGATACAATGAGCAGTTCTTC
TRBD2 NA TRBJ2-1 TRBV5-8 CASSLELAGYNEQFF TGTGCCAGCAGCTTGGAACTAGCGGGGTACAATGAGCAGTTCTTC
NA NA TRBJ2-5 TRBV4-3 CASSQRREETQYF TGCGCCAGCAGCCAGAGACGGGAAGAGACCCAGTACTTC
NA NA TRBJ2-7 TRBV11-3 CASSTPGLSEQYF TGTGCCAGCAGCACCCCAGGGTTGTCCGAGCAGTACTTC
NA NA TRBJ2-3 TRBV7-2 CASSPGQSTDTQYF TGTGCCAGCAGCCCGGGACAAAGCACAGATACGCAGTATTTT
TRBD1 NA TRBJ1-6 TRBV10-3 CAISEGRTGNNSPLHF TGTGCCATCAGTGAGGGTCGGACAGGGAATAATTCACCCCTCCACTTT
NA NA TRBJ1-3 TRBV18 CASSPSEGSSGNTIYF TGTGCCAGCTCACCGAGCGAGGGCAGCTCTGGAAACACCATATATTTT
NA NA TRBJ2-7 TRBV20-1 CSASPATLNNYEQYF TGCAGTGCTAGTCCGGCCACACTAAATAACTACGAGCAGTACTTC
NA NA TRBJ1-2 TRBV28 CASSHSRGSFNYGYTF TGTGCCAGCAGCCATTCTCGGGGTTCCTTTAACTATGGCTACACCTTC
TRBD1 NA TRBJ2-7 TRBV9 CASSAGQGEYEQYF TGTGCCAGCAGCGCCGGACAGGGCGAGTACGAGCAGTACTTC
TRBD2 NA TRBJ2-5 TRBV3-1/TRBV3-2 CASSQRMGGETQYF TGTGCCAGCAGCCAAAGAATGGGGGGGGAGACCCAGTACTTC
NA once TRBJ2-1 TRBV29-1 CSVGAWVSYNEQFF TGCAGCGTTGGAGCGTGGGTTTCCTACAATGAGCAGTTCTTC
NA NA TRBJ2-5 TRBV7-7 CASSLGVRGRGQETQYF TGTGCCAGCAGCTTAGGGGTTAGGGGCAGGGGCCAAGAGACCCAGTACTTC
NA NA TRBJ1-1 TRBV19 CASSLADFVNTEAFF TGTGCCAGTAGTTTGGCAGACTTTGTGAACACTGAAGCTTTCTTT
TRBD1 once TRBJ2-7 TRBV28 CASFRRTGSYEQYF TGTGCCAGCTTTCGTCGGACAGGCTCCTACGAGCAGTACTTC
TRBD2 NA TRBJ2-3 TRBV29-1 CSVPRTSGITDTQYF TGCAGCGTTCCCCGGACTAGCGGGATCACAGATACGCAGTATTTT
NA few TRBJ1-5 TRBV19 CASSNPGAGDGVQPQHF TGTGCCAGTAGCAACCCTGGTGCAGGGGACGGCGTGCAGCCCCAGCATTTT